A selection of T cell receptor beta chains follows, all from one sample in a study of OX40 agonist ivuxolimab in advanced cancers. TCRdb's copy holds only in-frame clones and misses some; the assay was immunoSEQ multiplex PCR. The sample contains roughly 90,000 clones, around 94% of which appear only once. Specimen: CD4+ or CD8+ T cells sorted from blood, collected in a trial of the OX40 agonist ivuxolimab. The receptors were sampled from an adult with an advanced solid tumor such as melanoma, head and neck, liver or kidney cancer. Both conserved end residues are part of each CDR3. Fields, in order: V gene, D gene, clone size, J gene, CDR3 protein, CDR3 DNA. D genes are given only for firm matches. Clone size appears in some rows only: once, few, many, or a class for an expanded clone.

V: TRBV7-3
D: NA
size: NA
J: TRBJ1-2
CDR3: CASSPLTSYGYTF
DNA: TGTGCCAGCAGCCCGCTAACGTCTTATGGCTACACCTTC

V: TRBV6-5
D: TRBD1
size: NA
J: TRBJ2-2
CDR3: CASSWDRGGTGELFF
DNA: TGTGCCAGCAGTTGGGACAGGGGAGGCACCGGGGAGCTGTTTTTT

V: TRBV10-2
D: TRBD1
size: NA
J: TRBJ1-2
CDR3: CASSLKVTGGWNTF
DNA: TGCGCCAGCAGTCTGAAAGTGACAGGGGGTTGGAACACCTTC

V: TRBV15
D: NA
size: NA
J: TRBJ2-7
CDR3: CATGTGFHEQYF
DNA: TGTGCCACCGGAACAGGTTTCCACGAGCAGTACTTC

V: TRBV7-9
D: TRBD2
size: NA
J: TRBJ2-7
CDR3: CASSAPIAGGGDEQYF
DNA: TGTGCCAGCAGCGCCCCCATCGCGGGAGGAGGTGACGAGCAGTACTTC

V: TRBV5-6
D: TRBD2
size: once
J: TRBJ2-1
CDR3: CASSFIIGLGYNEQFF
DNA: TGTGCCAGCAGCTTTATTATAGGACTAGGGTACAATGAGCAGTTCTTC

V: TRBV5-4
D: NA
size: NA
J: TRBJ1-1
CDR3: CASSLVGSLNTEAFF
DNA: TGTGCCAGCAGCTTGGTAGGCAGCCTGAACACTGAAGCTTTCTTT

V: TRBV19
D: NA
size: NA
J: TRBJ1-1
CDR3: CASSISGTANTEAFF
DNA: TGTGCCAGTAGTATCTCCGGGACGGCCAACACTGAAGCTTTCTTT

V: TRBV6-1
D: NA
size: NA
J: TRBJ1-5
CDR3: CASSEGQPQHF
DNA: TGTGCCAGCAGTGAAGGTCAGCCCCAGCATTTT

V: TRBV9
D: TRBD1
size: NA
J: TRBJ2-7
CDR3: CASSVGGQGDEQYF
DNA: TGTGCCAGCAGCGTAGGAGGACAGGGGGACGAGCAGTACTTC